This T cell receptor (beta chain) was sequenced for a study of HIV-infected patients and healthy controls (dated by TCRdb to about 2014). Regarding the research as a whole: The study asked whether deep sequencing of the TCR repertoire from small blood samples of HIV patients could detect immune perturbation and reconstitution.

As regards this clonotype: Its antigen specificity is not known. No qualities accompany the bases; no much larger clone lies one base away.

What the research found in general, with its limitations: The study did not determine donor HLA types. Significantly different mean usage between HIV-infected patients and controls was observed for eight alpha and eight beta V genes. Most CMV-associated CDR3s became more frequent during therapy, although their change was not significant, whereas HIV-associated CDR3s showed a significant decrease in frequency. The dynamics of distinct T-cell subpopulations could not be separated, and sequencing depth was restricted, because whole blood was used. Alpha-beta chain pairing was not determined in the samples. Size-matched repertoire data did not replicate the apparent post-therapy recovery of the Gini index in HIV-infected patients. Processing included only sixteen HIV-infected individuals, and this was regarded by the authors as a major limit on how widely the findings apply. Comparisons were complicated by unequal numbers of distinct sequences between patients and controls, and rare events from HIV-infected data were overweighted by size-matching. Oligoclonality may be reflected in the significantly higher mean Gini indices of HIV-infected repertoires compared with controls. Compared with untreated HIV+ repertoires, healthy control repertoires had roughly threefold more distinct CDR3s and a higher Shannon diversity. The study cohorts differed slightly in age and sex profile, but those differences did not account for the observed differences in diversity. Both the Jaccard index and the count of highly shared sequences showed that healthy controls shared more CDR3s between individuals than HIV+ patients did. Alpha-chain CDR3s from MAIT cells appeared at high frequency in healthy controls but were severely depleted in HIV+ repertoires.

SuperScript III was used to reverse transcribe 500 ng RNA with primers targeting the alpha and beta constant regions. Separate libraries for the alpha and beta chains were generated through chain-specific third strand synthesis that incorporated multiplexing indices. The protocol used a single primer pair to amplify all rearrangements within a chain, which avoided primer bias, and attached molecular barcodes to each cDNA molecule. The SP2 sequencing primer site and a random hexamer were carried on a 5' RACE adapter, to which purified cDNA was joined by T4 RNA Ligase 1. With slow temperature ramps used to favor optimal annealing, second strand synthesis was primed from the SP2 site with Phusion polymerase. The 12-nucleotide barcode on each molecule comprised two random hexamer sequences, both introduced before amplification and concatenated. A brief initial PCR introduced P5 and P7 adapter elements together with a second index, and a roughly 25-cycle amplification PCR using P5s and P7 primers was subsequently performed. In total the libraries went through around 26 PCR cycles, after which the libraries were quantified on a Qubit, sized on a Bioanalyzer, and diluted to approximately 4.2 nM. Normalized libraries were sequenced on an Illumina MiSeq with 2 x 250 paired-end kits. Reverse transcription reactions were cleaned up on MinElute columns and eluted into around 10 ul Tris-Cl. A 1:1 ratio of AMPure XP beads was used to clean the adapter ligations after they had run for about 23 hours at 16 degrees C. As for the authors' bioinformatics: A modified Decombinator processed the demultiplexed FASTQ files and output V, J, insert and barcode information. Any sequence that shared a barcode yet differed from the dominant sequence was discarded as an error, and the number of original cDNA molecules was estimated by counting barcodes clustered at Levenshtein distance 3. Downstream analyses used R packages ineq, vegan, igraph and RCytoscape, with IMGT nomenclature and CDR3 definitions. V gene usage was calculated across distinct sequences, with every TCR tallied a single time to avoid skew from clonal expansion. Unique CDR3 amino acid sequences within a donor were connected in similarity networks whenever two sequences differed by a single Levenshtein edit. In the repertoires, a search was made for a compiled set of published HIV-specific CDR3s (more than 90 alpha, 700 or so beta) and CMV-specific CDR3s (around 13 alpha, 240 or so beta). It was shown by random subsampling to size-matched repertoires that the decreased diversity of patients was not caused by their lower sequence numbers. TCRdb ran its own pipeline on the public reads, namely fastp trimming at Q25 and MiXCR clone calling, and kept in-frame beta chains. Entries that share a CDR3 protein sequence are merged under the most common genes and DNA. The V and J calls and clone size are TCRdb's, not the authors'. In all, the sample holds under 20,000 distinct CDR3 sequences, and roughly a tenth of those were seen once. Jointly, the top ten make up about 3% of the sample.

The CDR3 spans 14 residues, from the cysteine through the phenylalanine. Solely the CDR3 DNA is kept, with 42 bases framed from the first base. According to the germline V gene, CDR1 reads MNHEY and CDR2 reads SVGAGI. The junction carries 19 bases between V and J, which are trimmed by 6 bases and 8 bases respectively. Whole blood was used without fractionating the cells, so the repertoire represented all peripheral T cells without sorting. Ten uninfected healthy donors were sampled as controls, a few of whom were sampled twice roughly 3 months apart. For RNA extraction, an approximately 2.6 ml sample of peripheral blood was drawn into Tempus tubes. Residual genomic DNA was removed with the TURBO-DNase kit and globin mRNA was depleted with GLOBINclear.

The sample was blood. The sequence was obtained from an adult in good health. The sequence joins TRBV6-5 to TRBJ1-2; no D gene is confidently identified. The DNA reads as follows: TGTGCCAGCAGCCCTTCCCTTGGCCAGAGAGGCTACACCTTC. The resulting protein is CASSPSLGQRGYTF.